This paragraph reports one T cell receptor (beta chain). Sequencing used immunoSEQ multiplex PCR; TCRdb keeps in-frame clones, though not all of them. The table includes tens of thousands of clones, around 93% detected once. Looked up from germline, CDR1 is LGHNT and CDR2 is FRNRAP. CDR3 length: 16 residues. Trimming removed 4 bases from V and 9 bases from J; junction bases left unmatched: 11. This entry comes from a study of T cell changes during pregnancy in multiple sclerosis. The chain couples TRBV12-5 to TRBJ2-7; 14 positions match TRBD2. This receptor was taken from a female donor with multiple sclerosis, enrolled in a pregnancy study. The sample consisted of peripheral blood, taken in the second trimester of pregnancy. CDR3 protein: CASGSSTSGGAEGQYF. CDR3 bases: TGTGCTAGTGGTTCCTCGACTAGCGGGGGGGCAGAGGGGCAGTACTTC.